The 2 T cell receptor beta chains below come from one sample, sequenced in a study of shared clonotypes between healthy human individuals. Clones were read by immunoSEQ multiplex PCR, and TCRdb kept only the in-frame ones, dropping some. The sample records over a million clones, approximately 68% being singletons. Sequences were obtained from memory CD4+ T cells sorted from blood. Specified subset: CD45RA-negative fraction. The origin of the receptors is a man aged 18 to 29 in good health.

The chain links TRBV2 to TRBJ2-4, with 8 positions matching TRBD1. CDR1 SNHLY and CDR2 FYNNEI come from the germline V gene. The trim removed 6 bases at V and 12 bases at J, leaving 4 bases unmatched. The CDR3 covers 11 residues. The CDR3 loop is CASRGQAAQYF. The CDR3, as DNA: TGTGCCAGCAGGGGACAGGCAGCTCAGTACTTC.

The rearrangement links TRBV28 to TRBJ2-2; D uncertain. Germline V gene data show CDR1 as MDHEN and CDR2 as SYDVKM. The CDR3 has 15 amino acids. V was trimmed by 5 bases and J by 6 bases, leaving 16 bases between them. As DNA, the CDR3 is TGTGCCAGCAGTCCCTCGCCATTGAGTGCCGGGGAGCTGTTTTTT. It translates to CASSPSPLSAGELFF.